One and the same sample provided the 6 T cell receptor beta chains below, sequenced in a study of blood T cell repertoires in COVID-19. This table comes from immunoSEQ multiplex PCR, and its TCRdb copy is limited to in-frame clones, with some not included. The sample shows around 120,000 clones, about nine tenths of them seen only once. Sequencing was carried out using peripheral blood. Receptors originate from a human donor with active COVID-19. The donor label of this sample is uncertain.

The chain carries TRBV6-1 and TRBJ2-1; weak D call: TRBD2 (5 bases). The CDR3 runs to 15 residues. Trimming took off 0 bases at V and 6 bases at J, with 12 bases between the two ends. The germline V gene encodes CDR1 MNHNS and CDR2 SASEGT. As DNA, the CDR3 is TGTGCCAGCAGTGAAGCTGGCGGTAGCGCCAATGAGCAGTTCTTC. Translating it yields CASSEAGGSANEQFF.

This chain links TRBV3-1 (or the pseudogene TRBV3-2) with TRBJ2-3, with TRBD2 matching 8 bases. The V and J ends lost 1 base and 2 bases, in that order; junction bases with no gene match: 11. Germline CDR1 reads LGHDT; CDR2 reads YNNKEL (reference sequence). The CDR3 contains 18 residues. CDR3 amino acids: CASSQASGGVGFTDTQYF. The CDR3 coding sequence is TGTGCCAGCAGCCAAGCCTCGGGAGGGGTAGGATTCACAGATACGCAGTATTTT.

V usage is TRBV4-1 and J usage is TRBJ1-2; TRBD1 aligns across 8 bases. CDR1 MGHRA and CDR2 YSYEKL come from the germline V gene. CDR3 length: 19 amino acids. V shed 1 base, J shed 1 base, and the junction held 14 bases outside the gene matches. In DNA form, the CDR3 reads TGCGCCAGCAGCCAAGTTGGATCCCGGGACAGGAGAATTAACTATGGCTACACCTTC. Its protein product is CASSQVGSRDRRINYGYTF.

The genes are TRBV27 and TRBJ2-1, with D unresolved. The CDR3 contains 14 residues. The germline CDR1 and CDR2 sequences are MNHEY and SMNVEV (reference sequence). Trimming shortened V by 1 base and J by 6 bases, and 10 bases separated the two germline ends. This CDR3 is CASSLFQAGNEQFF. The CDR3 nucleotides read TGTGCCAGCAGTTTATTCCAGGCAGGCAATGAGCAGTTCTTC.

The chain recombines TRBV5-4 with TRBJ2-1, with 8 bases fitting TRBD2. The CDR3 is made up of 13 amino acids. Trimming removed 0 bases from V and 8 bases from J; junction bases left unmatched: 1. Looked up from germline, CDR1 is SGHNT and CDR2 is YYREEE (reference sequence). CDR3 protein: CASSLASGHEQFF. CDR3 in DNA: TGTGCCAGCAGCTTGGCTAGCGGGCATGAGCAGTTCTTC. Looking up the rest from reference TRBV5-4 and TRBJ2-1 gives the full variable domain: ETGVTQSPTHLIKTRGQQVTLRCSSQSGHNTVSWYQQALGQGPQFIFQYYREEENGRGNFPPRFSGLQFPNYSSELNVNALELDDSALYLCASSLASGHEQFFGPGTRLTVL.

The rearrangement links TRBV27 to TRBJ1-3; perhaps TRBD1 as D (5 bases). V was pared by 4 bases and J by 1 base, with 14 bases between. Germline CDR1 and CDR2: MNHEY and SMNVEV (reference sequence). The CDR3 is 16 amino acids. In nucleotides, the CDR3 is TGTGCCAGCAGTTACTCGGCAGGGTGGTCTGGAAACACCATATATTTT. Amino acids: CASSYSAGWSGNTIYF.